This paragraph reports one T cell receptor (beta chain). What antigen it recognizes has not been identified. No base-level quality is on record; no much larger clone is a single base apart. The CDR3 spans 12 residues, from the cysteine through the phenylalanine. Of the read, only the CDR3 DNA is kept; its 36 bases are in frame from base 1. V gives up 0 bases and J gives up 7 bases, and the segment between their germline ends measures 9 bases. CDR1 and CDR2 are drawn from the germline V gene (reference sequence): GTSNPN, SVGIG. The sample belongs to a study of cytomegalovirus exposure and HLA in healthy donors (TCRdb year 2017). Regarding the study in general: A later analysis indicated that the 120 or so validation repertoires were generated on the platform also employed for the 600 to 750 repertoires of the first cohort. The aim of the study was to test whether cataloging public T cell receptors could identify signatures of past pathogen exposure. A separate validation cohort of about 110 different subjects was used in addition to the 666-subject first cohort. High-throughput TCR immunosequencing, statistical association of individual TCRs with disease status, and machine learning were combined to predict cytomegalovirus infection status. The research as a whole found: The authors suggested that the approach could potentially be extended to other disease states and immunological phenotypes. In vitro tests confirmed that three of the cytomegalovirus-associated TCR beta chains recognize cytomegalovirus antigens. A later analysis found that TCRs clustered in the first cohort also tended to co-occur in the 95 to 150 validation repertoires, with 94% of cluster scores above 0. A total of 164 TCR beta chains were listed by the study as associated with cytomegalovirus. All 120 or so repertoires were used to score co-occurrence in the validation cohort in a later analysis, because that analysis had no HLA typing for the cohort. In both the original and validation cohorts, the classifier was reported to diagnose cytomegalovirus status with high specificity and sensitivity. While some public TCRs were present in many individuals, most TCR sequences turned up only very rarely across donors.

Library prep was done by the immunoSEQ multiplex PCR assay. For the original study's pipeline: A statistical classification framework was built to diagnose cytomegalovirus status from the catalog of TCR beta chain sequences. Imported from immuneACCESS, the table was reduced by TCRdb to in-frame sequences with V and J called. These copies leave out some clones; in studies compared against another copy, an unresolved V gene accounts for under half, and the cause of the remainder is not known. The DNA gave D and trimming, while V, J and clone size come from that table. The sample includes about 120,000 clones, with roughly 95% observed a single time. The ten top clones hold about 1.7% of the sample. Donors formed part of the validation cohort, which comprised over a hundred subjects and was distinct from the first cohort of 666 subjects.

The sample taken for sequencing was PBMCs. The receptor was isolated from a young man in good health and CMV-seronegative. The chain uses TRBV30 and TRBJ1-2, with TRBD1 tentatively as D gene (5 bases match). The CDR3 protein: CAWSVGQGGYTF. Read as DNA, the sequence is TGTGCCTGGAGTGTTGGGCAGGGTGGCTACACCTTC.